This entry concerns a single T cell receptor (beta chain). Germline values: CDR1 WNHNN, CDR2 SYGVQD (reference sequence). This CDR3 comprises 12 residues. V lost 11 bases and J lost 0, with 11 bases in between. This record belongs to a study of T cells in Graves' hyperthyroidism and ophthalmopathy. What was amplified from RNA transcripts were TCR beta CDR3 regions. TCR CDR3 underwent first-round RT-PCR with the HTBI primer set. TCRdb processed the multiplex PCR reads anew with MiXCR; each CDR3 protein has one entry. The repertoire holds around 580,000 distinct CDR3 sequences, with around 15% as singletons.

The specimen was blood. The V and J genes are TRBV10-1 and TRBJ2-7, with unresolved D. This clonotype was sampled from a woman between 18 and 29 years old with Graves' hyperthyroidism. CDR3 amino acids: CAGHTHSYEQYF. The CDR3, as DNA: TGCGCCGGCCATACACACTCCTACGAGCAGTACTTC.